Included here is one TCR beta chain sequence, with context. This record comes from a study of blood T cell repertoires in COVID-19. Study details: Samples representing acute and convalescent COVID-19 were sourced from the United States, Italy and Spain. PBMCs, B-cell-depleted T cells, or T cells were the source of the cDNA or gDNA that made up the material.

How the authors handled the data: It was from reference gene primer amplification that nucleated cell counts were estimated. Using immunoSEQ multiplex PCR, the repertoire was profiled, and TCRdb retains in-frame clones only, with some absent. V, J and clone size reflect that table, while D and trimming were determined from the DNA. The repertoire holds some 200,000 clones, with 87% as singletons. Trimming took 5 bases from V and 7 from J, leaving 15 bases between them. The CDR3 is made up of 14 amino acids. Germline CDR1 KGHSH, CDR2 LQKENI. This sequence originates from a woman in her late teens or twenties who had recovered from COVID-19. The rearrangement links TRBV18 to TRBJ1-5; possibly TRBD1 for D (5 bases). Sequencing was done on a sample of peripheral blood. The CDR3 sequence: CASSSTELRQPQHF. CDR3 DNA: TGTGCCAGCTCATCGACAGAGTTGAGACAGCCCCAGCATTTT. The entire variable domain, with the rest obtained from reference TRBV18 and TRBJ1-5, is as follows: NAGVMQNPRHLVRRRGQEARLRCSPMKGHSHVYWYRQLPEEGLKFMVYLQKENIIDESGMPKERFSAEFPKEGPSILRIQQVVRGDSAAYFCASSSTELRQPQHFGDGTRLSIL.